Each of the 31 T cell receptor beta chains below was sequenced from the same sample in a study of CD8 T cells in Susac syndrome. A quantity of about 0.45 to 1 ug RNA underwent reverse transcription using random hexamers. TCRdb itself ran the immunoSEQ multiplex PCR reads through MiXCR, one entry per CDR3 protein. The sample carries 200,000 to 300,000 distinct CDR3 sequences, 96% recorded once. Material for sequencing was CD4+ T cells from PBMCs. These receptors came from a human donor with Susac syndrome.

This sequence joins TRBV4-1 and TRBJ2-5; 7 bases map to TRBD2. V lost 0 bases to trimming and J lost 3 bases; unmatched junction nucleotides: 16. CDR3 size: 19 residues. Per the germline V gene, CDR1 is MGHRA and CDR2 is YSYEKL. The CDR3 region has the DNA TGCGCCAGCAGCCAAGATCGTCGGCTAGCGGTCTCGGCGAAAGAGACCCAGTACTTC. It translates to CASSQDRRLAVSAKETQYF.

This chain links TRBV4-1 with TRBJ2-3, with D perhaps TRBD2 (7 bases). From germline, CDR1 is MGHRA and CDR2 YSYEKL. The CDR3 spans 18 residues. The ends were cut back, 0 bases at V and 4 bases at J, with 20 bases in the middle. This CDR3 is CASSQEGWGGAKSDTQYF. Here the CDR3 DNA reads TGCGCCAGCAGCCAAGAAGGTTGGGGGGGCGCGAAGTCAGATACGCAGTATTTT.

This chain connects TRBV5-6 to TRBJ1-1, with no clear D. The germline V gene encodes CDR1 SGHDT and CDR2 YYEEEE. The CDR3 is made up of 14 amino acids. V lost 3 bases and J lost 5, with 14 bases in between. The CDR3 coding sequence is TGTGCCAGCAGCTATAGGGTTATGGGGACTGAAGCTTTCTTT. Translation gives CASSYRVMGTEAFF.

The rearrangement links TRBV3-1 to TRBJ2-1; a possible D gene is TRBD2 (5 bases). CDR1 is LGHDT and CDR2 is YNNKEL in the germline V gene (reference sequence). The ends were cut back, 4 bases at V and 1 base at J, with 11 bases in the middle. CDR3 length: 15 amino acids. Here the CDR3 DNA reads TGTGCCAGCAGCCGCACAGCGGAATCCTACAATGAGCAGTTCTTC. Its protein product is CASSRTAESYNEQFF.

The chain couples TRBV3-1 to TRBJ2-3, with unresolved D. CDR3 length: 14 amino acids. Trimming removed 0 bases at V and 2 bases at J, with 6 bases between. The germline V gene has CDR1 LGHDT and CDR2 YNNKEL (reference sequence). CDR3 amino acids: CASSQDHITDTQYF. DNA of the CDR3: TGTGCCAGCAGCCAAGACCACATCACAGATACGCAGTATTTT.

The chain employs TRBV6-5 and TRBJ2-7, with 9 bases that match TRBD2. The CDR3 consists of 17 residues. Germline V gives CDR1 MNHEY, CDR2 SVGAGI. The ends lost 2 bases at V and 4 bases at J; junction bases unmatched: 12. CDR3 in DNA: TGTGCCAGCAGTTACCGGGGTAGCGGGAGCGAAGGGTACGAGCAGTACTTC. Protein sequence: CASSYRGSGSEGYEQYF.

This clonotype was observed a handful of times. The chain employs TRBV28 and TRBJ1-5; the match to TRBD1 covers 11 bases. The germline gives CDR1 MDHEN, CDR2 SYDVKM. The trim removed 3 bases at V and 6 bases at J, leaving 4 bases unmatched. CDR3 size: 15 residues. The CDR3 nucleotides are TGTGCCAGCAGTTTCGGGACAGGGGGACGTCAGCCCCAGCATTTT. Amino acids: CASSFGTGGRQPQHF.

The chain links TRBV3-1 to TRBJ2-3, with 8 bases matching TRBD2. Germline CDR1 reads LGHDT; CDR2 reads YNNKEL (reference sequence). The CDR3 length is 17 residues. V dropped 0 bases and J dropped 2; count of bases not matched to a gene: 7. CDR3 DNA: TGTGCCAGCAGCCAAGACATGACGGGAGGGCCCACAGATACGCAGTATTTT. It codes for CASSQDMTGGPTDTQYF.

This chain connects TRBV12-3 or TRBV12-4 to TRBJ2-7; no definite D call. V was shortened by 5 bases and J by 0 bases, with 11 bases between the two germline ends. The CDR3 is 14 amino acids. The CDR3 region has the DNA TGTGCCAGCAGTCCTTTGGGTGTCTCCTACGAGCAGTACTTC. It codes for CASSPLGVSYEQYF.

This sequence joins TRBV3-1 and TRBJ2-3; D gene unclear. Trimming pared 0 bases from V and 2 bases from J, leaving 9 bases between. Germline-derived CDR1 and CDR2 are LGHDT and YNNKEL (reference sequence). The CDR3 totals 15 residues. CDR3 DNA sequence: TGTGCCAGCAGCCAAGAGGCTATTAACACAGATACGCAGTATTTT. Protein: CASSQEAINTDTQYF.

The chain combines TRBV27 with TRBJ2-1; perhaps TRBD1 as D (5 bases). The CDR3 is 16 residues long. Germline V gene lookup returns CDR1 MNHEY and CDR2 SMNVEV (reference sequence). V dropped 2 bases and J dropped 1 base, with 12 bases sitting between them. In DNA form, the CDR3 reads TGTGCCAGCAGTTTAAGGGGTAGCCAGTCCTACAATGAGCAGTTCTTC. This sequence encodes CASSLRGSQSYNEQFF.

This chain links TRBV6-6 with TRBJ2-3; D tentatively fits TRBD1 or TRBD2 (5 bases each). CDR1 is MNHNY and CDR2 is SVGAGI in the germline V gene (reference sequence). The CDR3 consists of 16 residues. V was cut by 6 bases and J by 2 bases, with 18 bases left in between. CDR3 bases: TGTGCCAGCAGCCCCGAGAGGGGCCTATCCACAGATACGCAGTATTTT. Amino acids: CASSPERGLSTDTQYF.

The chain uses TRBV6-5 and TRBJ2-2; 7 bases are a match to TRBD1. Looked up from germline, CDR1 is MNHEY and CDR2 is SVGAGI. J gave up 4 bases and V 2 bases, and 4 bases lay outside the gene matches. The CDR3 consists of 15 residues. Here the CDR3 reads CASSYKGAGTGELFF. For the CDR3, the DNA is TGTGCCAGCAGTTACAAGGGGGCGGGCACCGGGGAGCTGTTTTTT.

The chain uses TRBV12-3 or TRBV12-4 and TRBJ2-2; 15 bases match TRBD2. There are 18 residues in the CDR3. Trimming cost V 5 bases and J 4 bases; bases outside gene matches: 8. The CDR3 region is CASSLRSGLAGGTGELFF. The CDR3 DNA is TGTGCCAGCAGTCTCCGGTCGGGACTAGCGGGGGGCACCGGGGAGCTGTTTTTT.

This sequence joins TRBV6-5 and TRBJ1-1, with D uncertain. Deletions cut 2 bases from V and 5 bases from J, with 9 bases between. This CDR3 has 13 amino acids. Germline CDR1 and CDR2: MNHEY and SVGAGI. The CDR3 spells CASSYLEGTEAFF. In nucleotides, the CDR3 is TGTGCCAGCAGTTACCTGGAGGGAACTGAAGCTTTCTTT.

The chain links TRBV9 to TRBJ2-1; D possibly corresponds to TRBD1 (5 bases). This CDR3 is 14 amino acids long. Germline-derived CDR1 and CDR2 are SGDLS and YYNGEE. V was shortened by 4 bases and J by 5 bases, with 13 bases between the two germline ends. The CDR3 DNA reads TGTGCCAGCAGCATCCGGACAACTCACAATGAGCAGTTCTTC. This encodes CASSIRTTHNEQFF.

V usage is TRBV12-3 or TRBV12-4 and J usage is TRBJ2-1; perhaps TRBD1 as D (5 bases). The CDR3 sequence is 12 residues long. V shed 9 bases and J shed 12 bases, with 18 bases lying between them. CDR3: CASALPDTRQFF. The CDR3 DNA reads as TGTGCCAGTGCCCTACCGGACACCCGGCAGTTCTTC.

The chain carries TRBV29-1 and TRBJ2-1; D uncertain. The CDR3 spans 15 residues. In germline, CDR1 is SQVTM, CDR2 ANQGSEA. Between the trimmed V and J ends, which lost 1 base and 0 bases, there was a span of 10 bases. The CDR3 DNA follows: TGCAGCGTTGAAGGAGTTTTATTCTCCTACAATGAGCAGTTCTTC. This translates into CSVEGVLFSYNEQFF.

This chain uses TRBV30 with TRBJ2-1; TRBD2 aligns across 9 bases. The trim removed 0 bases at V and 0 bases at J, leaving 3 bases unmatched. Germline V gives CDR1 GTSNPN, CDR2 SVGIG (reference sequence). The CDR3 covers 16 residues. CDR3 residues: CAWSVLAGLSYNEQFF. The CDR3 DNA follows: TGTGCCTGGAGTGTACTAGCGGGTCTCTCCTACAATGAGCAGTTCTTC.

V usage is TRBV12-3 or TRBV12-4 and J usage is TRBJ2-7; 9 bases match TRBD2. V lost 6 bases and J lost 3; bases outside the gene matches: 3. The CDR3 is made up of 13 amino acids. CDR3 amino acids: CASRVAGDYEQYF. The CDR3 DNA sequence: TGTGCCAGCAGAGTAGCGGGAGACTACGAGCAGTACTTC.

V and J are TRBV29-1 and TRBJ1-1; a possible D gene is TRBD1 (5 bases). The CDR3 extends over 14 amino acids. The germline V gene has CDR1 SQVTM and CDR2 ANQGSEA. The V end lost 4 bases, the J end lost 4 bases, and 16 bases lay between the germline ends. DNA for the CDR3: TGCAGCGTTGTTTCCCCCAGGGTGGGCACTGAAGCTTTCTTT. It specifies CSVVSPRVGTEAFF.

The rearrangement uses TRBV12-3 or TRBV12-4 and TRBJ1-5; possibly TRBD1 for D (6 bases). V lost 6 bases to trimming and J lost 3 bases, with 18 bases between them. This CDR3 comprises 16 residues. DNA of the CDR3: TGTGCCAGCAGCTCCCGCATGACAGGAGTCAATCAGCCCCAGCATTTT. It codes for CASSSRMTGVNQPQHF.

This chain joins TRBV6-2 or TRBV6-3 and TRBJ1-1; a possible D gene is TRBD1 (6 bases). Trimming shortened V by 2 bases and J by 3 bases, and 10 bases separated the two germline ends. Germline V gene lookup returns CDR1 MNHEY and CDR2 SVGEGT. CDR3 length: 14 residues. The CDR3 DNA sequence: TGTGCCAGCAGTTACACCGGACAGCACACTGAAGCTTTCTTT. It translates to CASSYTGQHTEAFF.

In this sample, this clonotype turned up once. The CDR3 sequence is CASSPPGVGAFF. The CDR3 DNA reads TGTGCCAGCAGCCCGCCCGGGGTAGGCGCTTTCTTT. The rearrangement uses TRBV3-1 and TRBJ1-1; D is undetermined. This CDR3 has 12 amino acids. V lost 4 bases and J lost 11, with 14 bases in between. Per the germline V gene, CDR1 is LGHDT and CDR2 is YNNKEL (reference sequence).

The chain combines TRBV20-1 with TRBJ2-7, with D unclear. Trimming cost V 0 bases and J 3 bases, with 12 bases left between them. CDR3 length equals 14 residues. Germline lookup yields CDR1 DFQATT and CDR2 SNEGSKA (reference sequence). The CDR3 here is CSARDGSRNYEQYF. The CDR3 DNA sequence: TGCAGTGCTAGAGATGGGTCCCGGAACTACGAGCAGTACTTC.

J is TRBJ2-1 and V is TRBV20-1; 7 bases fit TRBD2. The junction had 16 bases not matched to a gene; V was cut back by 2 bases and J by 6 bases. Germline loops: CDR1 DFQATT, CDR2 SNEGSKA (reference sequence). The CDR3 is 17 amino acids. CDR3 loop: CSARMRLAGEIINEQFF. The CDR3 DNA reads TGCAGTGCTAGAATGAGATTGGCGGGAGAAATTATCAATGAGCAGTTCTTC.

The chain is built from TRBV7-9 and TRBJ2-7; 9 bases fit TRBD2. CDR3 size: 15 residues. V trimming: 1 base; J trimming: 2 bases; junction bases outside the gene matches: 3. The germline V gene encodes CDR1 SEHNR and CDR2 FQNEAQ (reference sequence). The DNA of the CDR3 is TGTGCCAGCAGCTTAGAGGAGCGGGGGGCCTACGAGCAGTACTTC. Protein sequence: CASSLEERGAYEQYF.

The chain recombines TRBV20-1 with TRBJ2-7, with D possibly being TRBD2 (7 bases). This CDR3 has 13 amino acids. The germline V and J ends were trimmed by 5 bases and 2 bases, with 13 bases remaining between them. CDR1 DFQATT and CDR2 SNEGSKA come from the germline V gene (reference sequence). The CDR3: CSADRGGTYEQYF. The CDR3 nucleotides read TGCAGTGCTGATAGGGGGGGTACCTACGAGCAGTACTTC.

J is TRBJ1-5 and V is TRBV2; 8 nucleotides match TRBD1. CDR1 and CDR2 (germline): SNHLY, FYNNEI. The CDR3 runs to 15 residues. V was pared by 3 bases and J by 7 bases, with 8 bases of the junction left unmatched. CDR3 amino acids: CASSDHDRGSQPQHF. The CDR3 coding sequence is TGTGCCAGCAGTGACCACGACAGGGGAAGCCAGCCCCAGCATTTT.

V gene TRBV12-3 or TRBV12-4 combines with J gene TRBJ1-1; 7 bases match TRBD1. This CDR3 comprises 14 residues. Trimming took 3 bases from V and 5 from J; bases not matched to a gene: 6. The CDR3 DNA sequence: TGTGCCAGCAGTTTCAGGGGGGCGAGGACTGAAGCTTTCTTT. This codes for CASSFRGARTEAFF.

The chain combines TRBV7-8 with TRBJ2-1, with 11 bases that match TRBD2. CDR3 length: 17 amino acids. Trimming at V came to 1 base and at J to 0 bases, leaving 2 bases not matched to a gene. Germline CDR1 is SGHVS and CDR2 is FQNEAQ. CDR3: CASSLGLAGGSYNEQFF. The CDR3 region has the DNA TGTGCCAGCAGCTTAGGCCTAGCGGGAGGCTCCTACAATGAGCAGTTCTTC.